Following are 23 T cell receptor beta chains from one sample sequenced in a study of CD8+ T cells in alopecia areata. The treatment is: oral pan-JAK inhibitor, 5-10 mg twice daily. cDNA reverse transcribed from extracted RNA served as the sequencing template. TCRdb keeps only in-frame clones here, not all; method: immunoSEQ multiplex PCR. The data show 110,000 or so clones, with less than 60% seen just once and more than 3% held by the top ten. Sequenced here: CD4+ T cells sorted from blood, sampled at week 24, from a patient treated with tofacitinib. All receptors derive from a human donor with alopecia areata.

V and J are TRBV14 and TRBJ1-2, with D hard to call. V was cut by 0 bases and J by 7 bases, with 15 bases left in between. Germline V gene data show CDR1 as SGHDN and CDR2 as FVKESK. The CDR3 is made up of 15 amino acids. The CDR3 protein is CASSQDGRAIGGYTF. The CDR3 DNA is TGTGCCAGCAGCCAAGACGGACGGGCAATCGGTGGCTACACCTTC.

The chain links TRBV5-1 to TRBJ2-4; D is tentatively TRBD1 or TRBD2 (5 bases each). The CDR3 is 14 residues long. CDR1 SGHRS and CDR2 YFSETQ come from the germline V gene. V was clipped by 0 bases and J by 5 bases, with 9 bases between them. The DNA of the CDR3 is TGCGCCAGCAGCTTGGCAGGGAGCCAAAACATTCAGTACTTC. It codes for CASSLAGSQNIQYF.

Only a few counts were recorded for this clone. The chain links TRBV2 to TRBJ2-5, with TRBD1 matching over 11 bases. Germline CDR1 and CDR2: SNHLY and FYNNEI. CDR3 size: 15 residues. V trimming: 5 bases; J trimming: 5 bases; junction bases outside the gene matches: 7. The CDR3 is CASSLGQGAKETQYF. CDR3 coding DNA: TGTGCCAGCAGTCTCGGACAGGGGGCTAAGGAGACCCAGTACTTC.

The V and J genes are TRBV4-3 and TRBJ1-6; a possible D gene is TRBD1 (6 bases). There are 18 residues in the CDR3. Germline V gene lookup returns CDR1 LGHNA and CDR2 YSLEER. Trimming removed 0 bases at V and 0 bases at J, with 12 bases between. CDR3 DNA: TGCGCCAGCAGCCAAGATTGGAGGGGGAGCTCCTATAATTCACCCCTCCACTTT. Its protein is CASSQDWRGSSYNSPLHF.

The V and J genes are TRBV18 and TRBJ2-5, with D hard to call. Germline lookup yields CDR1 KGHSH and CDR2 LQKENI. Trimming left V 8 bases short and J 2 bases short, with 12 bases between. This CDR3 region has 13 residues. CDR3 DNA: TGTGCCAGCCGTATCTCCGGGCAAGAGACCCAGTACTTC. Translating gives CASRISGQETQYF.

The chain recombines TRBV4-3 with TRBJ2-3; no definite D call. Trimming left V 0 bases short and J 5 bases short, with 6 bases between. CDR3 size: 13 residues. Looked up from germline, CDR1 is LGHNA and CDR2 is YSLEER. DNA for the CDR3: TGCGCCAGCAGCCAAGACTTGGTAGATACGCAGTATTTT. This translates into CASSQDLVDTQYF.

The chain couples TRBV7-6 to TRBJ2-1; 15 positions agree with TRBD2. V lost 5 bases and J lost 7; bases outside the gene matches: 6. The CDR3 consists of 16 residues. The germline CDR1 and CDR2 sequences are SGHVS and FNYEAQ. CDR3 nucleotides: TGTGCCAGCAGCCCGGAGGGGACTAGCGGGAGGAATGAGCAGTTCTTC. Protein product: CASSPEGTSGRNEQFF.

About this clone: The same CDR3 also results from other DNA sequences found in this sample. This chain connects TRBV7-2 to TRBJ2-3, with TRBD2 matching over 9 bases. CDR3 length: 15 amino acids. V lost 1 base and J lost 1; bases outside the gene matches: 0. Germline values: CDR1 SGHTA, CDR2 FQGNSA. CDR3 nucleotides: TGTGCCAGCAGCTTAGGACTAGCGGGCACAGATACGCAGTATTTT. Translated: CASSLGLAGTDTQYF.

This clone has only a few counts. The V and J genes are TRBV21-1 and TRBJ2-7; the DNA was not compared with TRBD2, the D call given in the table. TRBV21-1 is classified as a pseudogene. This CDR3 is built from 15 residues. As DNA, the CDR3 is TGTGCCAGCACCCCGGCAGCACTGGGTACTAGCGAGCAGTACTTC. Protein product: CASTPAALGTSEQYF.

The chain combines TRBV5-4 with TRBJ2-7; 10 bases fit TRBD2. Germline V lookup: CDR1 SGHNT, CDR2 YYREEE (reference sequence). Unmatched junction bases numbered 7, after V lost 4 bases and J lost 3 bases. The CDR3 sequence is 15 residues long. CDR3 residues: CASSPRASGGYEQYF. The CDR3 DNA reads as TGTGCCAGCAGCCCACGGGCTAGCGGGGGCTACGAGCAGTACTTC.

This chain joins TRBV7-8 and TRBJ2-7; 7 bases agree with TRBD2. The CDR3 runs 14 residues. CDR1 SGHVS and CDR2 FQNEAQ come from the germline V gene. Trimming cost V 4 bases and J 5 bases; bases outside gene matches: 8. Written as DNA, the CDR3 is TGTGCCAGCAGCTCTAGACGACTAGCCCACGAGCAGTACTTC. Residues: CASSSRRLAHEQYF.

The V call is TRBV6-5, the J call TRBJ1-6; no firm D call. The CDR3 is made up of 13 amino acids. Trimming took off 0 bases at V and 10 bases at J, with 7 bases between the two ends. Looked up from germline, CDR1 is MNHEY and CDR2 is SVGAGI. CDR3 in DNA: TGTGCCAGCAGTTACTCGAACGGATCACCCCTCCACTTT. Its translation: CASSYSNGSPLHF.

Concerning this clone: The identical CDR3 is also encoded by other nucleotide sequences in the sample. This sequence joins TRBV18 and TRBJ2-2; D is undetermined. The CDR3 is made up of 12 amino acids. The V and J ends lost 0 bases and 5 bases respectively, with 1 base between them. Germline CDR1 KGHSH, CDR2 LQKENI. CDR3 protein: CASSPPTGELFF. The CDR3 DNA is TGTGCCAGCTCACCACCAACCGGGGAGCTGTTTTTT.

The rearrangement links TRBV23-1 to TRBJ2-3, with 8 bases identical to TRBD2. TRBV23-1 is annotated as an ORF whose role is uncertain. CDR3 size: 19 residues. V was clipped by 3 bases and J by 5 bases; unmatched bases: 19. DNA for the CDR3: TGCGCCAGCAGTCAGAGGGAACGAGCGGGGGAGGGCTGCAAAGATACGCAGTATTTT. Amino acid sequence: CASSQRERAGEGCKDTQYF.

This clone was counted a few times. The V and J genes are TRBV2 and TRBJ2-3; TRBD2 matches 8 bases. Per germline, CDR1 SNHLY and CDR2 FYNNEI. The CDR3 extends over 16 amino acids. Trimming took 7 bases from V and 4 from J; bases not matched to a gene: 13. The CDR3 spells CASMDSAGGSADTQYF. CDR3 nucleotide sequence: TGTGCCAGCATGGATTCGGCGGGGGGTTCGGCAGATACGCAGTATTTT.

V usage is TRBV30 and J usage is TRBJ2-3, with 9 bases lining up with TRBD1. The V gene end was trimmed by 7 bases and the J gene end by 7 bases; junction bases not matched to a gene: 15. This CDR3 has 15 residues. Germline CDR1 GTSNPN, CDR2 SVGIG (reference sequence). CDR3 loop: CALDPPGTGLYTQYF. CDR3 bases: TGTGCCTTGGACCCCCCCGGGACAGGGTTATATACGCAGTATTTT. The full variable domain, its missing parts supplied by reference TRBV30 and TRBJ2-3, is SQTIHQWPATLVQPVGSPLSLECTVEGTSNPNLYWYRQAAGRGLQLLFYSVGIGQISSEVPQNLSASRPQDRQFILSSKKLLLSDSGFYLCALDPPGTGLYTQYFGPGTRLTVL.

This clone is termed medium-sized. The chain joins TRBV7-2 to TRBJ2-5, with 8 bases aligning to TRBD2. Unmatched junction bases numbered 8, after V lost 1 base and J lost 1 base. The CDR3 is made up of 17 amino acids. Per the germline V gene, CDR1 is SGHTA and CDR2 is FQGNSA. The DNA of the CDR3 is TGTGCCAGCAGCTTAGGCCCAGCGGGGGTCACCCAAGAGACCCAGTACTTC. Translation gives CASSLGPAGVTQETQYF.

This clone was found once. CDR3 residues: CSVDPSEGPYSYEQYF. The CDR3, as DNA: TGCAGCGTGGACCCCTCAGAAGGACCCTACTCCTACGAGCAGTACTTC. The chain couples TRBV29-1 to TRBJ2-7; no firm D call. V was trimmed by 6 bases and J by 0 bases, leaving 21 bases between them. This CDR3 has 16 amino acids. The germline gives CDR1 SQVTM, CDR2 ANQGSEA.

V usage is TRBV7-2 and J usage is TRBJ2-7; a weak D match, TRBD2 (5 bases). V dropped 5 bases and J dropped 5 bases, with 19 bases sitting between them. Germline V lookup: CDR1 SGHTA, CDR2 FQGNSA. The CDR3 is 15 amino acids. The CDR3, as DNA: TGTGCCAGCAGCCGGAATGGACCGGGGTTGGACGAGCAGTACTTC. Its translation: CASSRNGPGLDEQYF.

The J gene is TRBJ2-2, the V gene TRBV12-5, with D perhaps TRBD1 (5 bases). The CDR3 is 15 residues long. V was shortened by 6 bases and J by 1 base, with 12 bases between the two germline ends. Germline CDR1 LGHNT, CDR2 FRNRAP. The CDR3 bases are TGTGCTAGTGGATACCGTGGACAGAACACCGGGGAGCTGTTTTTT. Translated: CASGYRGQNTGELFF.

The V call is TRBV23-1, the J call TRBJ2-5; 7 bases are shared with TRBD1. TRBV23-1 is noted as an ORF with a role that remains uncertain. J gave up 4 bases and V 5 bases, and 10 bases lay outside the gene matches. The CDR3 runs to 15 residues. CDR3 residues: CASSIQTGFGETQYF. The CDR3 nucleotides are TGCGCCAGCAGTATCCAGACAGGGTTTGGAGAGACCCAGTACTTC.

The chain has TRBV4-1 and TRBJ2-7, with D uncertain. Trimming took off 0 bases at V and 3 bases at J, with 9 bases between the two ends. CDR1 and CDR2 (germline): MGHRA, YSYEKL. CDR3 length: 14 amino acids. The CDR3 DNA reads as TGCGCCAGCAGCCAAGAAAGGGTGAGCTACGAGCAGTACTTC. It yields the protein CASSQERVSYEQYF.

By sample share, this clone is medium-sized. The CDR3 bases are TGTGCCAGCTCACCAGGGTATCAAAGCTCTGGGGCCAACGTCCTGACTTTC. Translation: CASSPGYQSSGANVLTF. The chain employs TRBV18 and TRBJ2-6; D is undetermined. CDR3 size: 17 residues. The V end lost 2 bases, the J end lost 0 bases, and 11 bases lay between the germline ends. CDR1 and CDR2 from the germline V gene are KGHSH and LQKENI.